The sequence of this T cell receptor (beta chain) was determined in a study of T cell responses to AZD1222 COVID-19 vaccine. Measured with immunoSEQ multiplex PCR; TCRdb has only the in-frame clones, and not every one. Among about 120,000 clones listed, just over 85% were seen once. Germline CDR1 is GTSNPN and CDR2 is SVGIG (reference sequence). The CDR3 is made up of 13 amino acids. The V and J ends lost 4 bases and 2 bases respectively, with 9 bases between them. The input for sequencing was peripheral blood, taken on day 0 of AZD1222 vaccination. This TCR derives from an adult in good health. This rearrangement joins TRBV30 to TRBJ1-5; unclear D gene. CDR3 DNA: TGTGCCTGGACGTCAAAGGGCAATCAGCCCCAGCATTTT. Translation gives CAWTSKGNQPQHF.